The sequence of this TCR beta chain was determined in a study of T cells in Graves' hyperthyroidism and ophthalmopathy. Points from the study as a whole: The model forecast ophthalmopathy, anticipating it by a median around 6.5 months before onset.

PBMCs were sourced from more than 9 ml fresh peripheral blood. Germline V gene sequence: CDR1 MDHEN, CDR2 SYDVKM. CDR3 length equals 11 residues. Trimming took 7 bases from V and 12 from J; bases not matched to a gene: 7. This clonotype was seen ten or more times. Its antigen is undetermined. RNA transcripts yielded amplified TCR beta CDR3 regions. First-round RT-PCR of the TCR CDR3 relied on the HTBI primer set. TCRdb reprocessed the multiplex PCR reads via MiXCR and lists one record per CDR3 protein. The data hold 350,000 to 400,000 distinct CDR3 sequences, with about 15% observed a single time. The specimen was blood. The sequence was collected from a woman aged 25-40 years with Graves' hyperthyroidism. The V call is TRBV28, the J call TRBJ2-7, with TRBD2 identical over 9 bases. In DNA form, the CDR3 reads TGTGCCAGCACCGAGCGGGAGGCTCTGTACTTC. Its translation is CASTEREALYF.